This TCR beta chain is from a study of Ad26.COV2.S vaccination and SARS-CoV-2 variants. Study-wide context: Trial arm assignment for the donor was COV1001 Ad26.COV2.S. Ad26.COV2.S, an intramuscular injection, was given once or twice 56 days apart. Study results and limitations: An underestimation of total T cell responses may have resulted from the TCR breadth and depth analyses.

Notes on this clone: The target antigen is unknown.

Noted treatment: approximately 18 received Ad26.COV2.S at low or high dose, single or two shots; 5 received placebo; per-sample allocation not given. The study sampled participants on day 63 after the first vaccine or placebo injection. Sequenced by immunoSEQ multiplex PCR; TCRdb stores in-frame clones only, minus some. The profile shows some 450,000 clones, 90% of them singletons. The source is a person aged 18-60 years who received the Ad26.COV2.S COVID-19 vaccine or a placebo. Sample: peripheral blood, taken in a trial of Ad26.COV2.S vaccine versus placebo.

For the CDR3, the DNA is TGTGCCAGCAGCTTGGGGACGCGCTCCGGATCCTACGAGCAGTACTTC. Protein product: CASSLGTRSGSYEQYF. The rearrangement joins TRBV5-4 to TRBJ2-7, with unresolved D. Trimming left V 0 bases short and J 1 base short, with 14 bases between. Per the germline V gene, CDR1 is SGHNT and CDR2 is YYREEE (reference sequence). The CDR3 sequence is 16 residues long.